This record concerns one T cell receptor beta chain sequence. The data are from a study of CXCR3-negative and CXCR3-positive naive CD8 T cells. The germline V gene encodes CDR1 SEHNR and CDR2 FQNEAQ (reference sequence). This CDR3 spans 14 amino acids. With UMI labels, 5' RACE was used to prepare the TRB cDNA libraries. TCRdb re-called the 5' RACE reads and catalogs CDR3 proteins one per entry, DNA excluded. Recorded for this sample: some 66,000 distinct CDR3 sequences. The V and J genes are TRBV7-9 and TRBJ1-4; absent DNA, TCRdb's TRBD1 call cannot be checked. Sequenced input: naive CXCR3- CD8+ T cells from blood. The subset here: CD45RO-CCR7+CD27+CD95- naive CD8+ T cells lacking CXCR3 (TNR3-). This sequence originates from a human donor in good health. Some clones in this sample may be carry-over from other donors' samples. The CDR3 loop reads CASSFVMGGEKLFF.